Listed below are T cell receptor beta chains from one sample, sequenced in a study of blood T cells in healthy people across ages. TCRdb recomputed calls from the 5' RACE reads with MiXCR, one row per CDR3 protein. The sample shows about 730,000 distinct CDR3 sequences, roughly two fifths of them seen only once. Sequencing was performed on blood. These receptors all stem from an older woman in good health. Both conserved end residues are part of each CDR3. Fields, in order: D gene, V gene, J gene, clone size, CDR3 DNA, CDR3 protein. A D gene is named only where the DNA matches it firmly. Clone size is not always given. Where it is, it says once, few, many or a class for expanded clones.

D gene: TRBD2
V gene: TRBV28
J gene: TRBJ2-7
clone size: -
CDR3 DNA: TGTGCCAGCAGTTTTCGGGTCAGCGGGAGATTCGGCGAGCAGTACTTC
CDR3 protein: CASSFRVSGRFGEQYF

D gene: TRBD2
V gene: TRBV7-2
J gene: TRBJ2-7
clone size: few
CDR3 DNA: TGTGCCAGCACCCCAGAGGCGGGAGGGCTCTACGAGCAGTACTTC
CDR3 protein: CASTPEAGGLYEQYF

D gene: -
V gene: TRBV7-2
J gene: TRBJ1-1
clone size: few
CDR3 DNA: TGTGCCAGCAGCTATGACTGGAACACTGAAGCTTTCTTT
CDR3 protein: CASSYDWNTEAFF

D gene: -
V gene: TRBV27
J gene: TRBJ1-2
clone size: many
CDR3 DNA: TGTGCCAGCAGTAGGTCCGGGCTTGGGGATGGCTACACCTTC
CDR3 protein: CASSRSGLGDGYTF

D gene: -
V gene: TRBV4-2
J gene: TRBJ2-1
clone size: few
CDR3 DNA: TGTGCCAGCAGCCATAAGGACGGCAGAGTGTTCTCCTACAATGAGCAGTTCTTC
CDR3 protein: CASSHKDGRVFSYNEQFF

D gene: -
V gene: TRBV19
J gene: TRBJ1-6
clone size: -
CDR3 DNA: TGTGCCAGTAGTGACAAAGGGTCACCCCTCCACTTT
CDR3 protein: CASSDKGSPLHF

D gene: TRBD1
V gene: TRBV18
J gene: TRBJ1-2
clone size: -
CDR3 DNA: TGTGCCAGCTCACCAGTCGGACAGGGGAGAGATGGCTACACCTTC
CDR3 protein: CASSPVGQGRDGYTF

D gene: -
V gene: TRBV12-3/TRBV12-4
J gene: TRBJ1-2
clone size: -
CDR3 DNA: TGTGCCAGCAGTTTAACAGTAAACTATGGCTACACCTTC
CDR3 protein: CASSLTVNYGYTF

D gene: TRBD1
V gene: TRBV6-1
J gene: TRBJ1-5
clone size: -
CDR3 DNA: TGTGCCAGCAGGACAGGGAACACTCAGCCCCAGCATTTT
CDR3 protein: CASRTGNTQPQHF

D gene: -
V gene: TRBV4-1
J gene: TRBJ2-3
clone size: many
CDR3 DNA: TGCGCCAGCAGCCAAGATGGACAGCCTAGCACAGATACGCAGTATTTT
CDR3 protein: CASSQDGQPSTDTQYF

D gene: -
V gene: TRBV21-1
J gene: TRBJ2-5
clone size: -
CDR3 DNA: TGTGCCAGCAGCAGCCGACACCAAGAGACCCAGTACTTC
CDR3 protein: CASSSRHQETQYF

D gene: -
V gene: TRBV21-1
J gene: TRBJ2-5
clone size: -
CDR3 DNA: TGTGCCAGCGGCTCAGGACTAGCGGGCCAAGAGACCCAGTACTTC
CDR3 protein: CASGSGLAGQETQYF

D gene: TRBD2
V gene: TRBV3-1
J gene: TRBJ2-6
clone size: few
CDR3 DNA: TGTGCCAGCAGCCCACTAGCGGGAGTGGGGATAAAGTCCTCTGGGGCCAACGTCCTGACTTTC
CDR3 protein: CASSPLAGVGIKSSGANVLTF

D gene: -
V gene: TRBV20-1
J gene: TRBJ1-2
clone size: few
CDR3 DNA: TGCAGTGCTAGTGCTTCGGGGGGCTACACCTTC
CDR3 protein: CSASASGGYTF

D gene: -
V gene: TRBV29-1
J gene: TRBJ1-1
clone size: -
CDR3 DNA: TGCAGCGCCCTTGCGGGTATTTCTGAAGCTTTCTTT
CDR3 protein: CSALAGISEAFF

D gene: TRBD2
V gene: TRBV11-2
J gene: TRBJ2-7
clone size: many
CDR3 DNA: TGTGCCAGCAGCAAGACTAGCGACTCCTACGAGCAGTACTTC
CDR3 protein: CASSKTSDSYEQYF

D gene: -
V gene: TRBV10-3
J gene: TRBJ2-7
clone size: -
CDR3 DNA: TGTGCCATCAGTGAGTCCCGACAGCCCTACAAGCAGTACTTC
CDR3 protein: CAISESRQPYKQYF

D gene: TRBD2
V gene: TRBV5-1
J gene: TRBJ2-3
clone size: many
CDR3 DNA: TGCGCCAGCAGCCCCCTAGCGGGGGGGCCCACAGATACGCAGTATTTT
CDR3 protein: CASSPLAGGPTDTQYF

D gene: TRBD2
V gene: TRBV2
J gene: TRBJ2-3
clone size: -
CDR3 DNA: TGTGCCAGCAGTGGTACTAGCGGGGAAACAGATACGCAGTATTTT
CDR3 protein: CASSGTSGETDTQYF

D gene: TRBD2
V gene: TRBV4-1
J gene: TRBJ2-5
clone size: -
CDR3 DNA: TGCGCCAGCAGCGCCCGACTAGCGGGAGAGGGAGAGACCCAGTACTTC
CDR3 protein: CASSARLAGEGETQYF

D gene: -
V gene: TRBV6-2/TRBV6-3
J gene: TRBJ2-5
clone size: -
CDR3 DNA: TGTGCCAGCAGCCCCATGGGGGAGCAGTACTTC
CDR3 protein: CASSPMGEQYF

D gene: TRBD2
V gene: TRBV10-3
J gene: TRBJ2-7
clone size: few
CDR3 DNA: TGTGCCATCAGTGAGACGGCTAGCGGGAGTCGCGAGCAGTACTTC
CDR3 protein: CAISETASGSREQYF

D gene: TRBD2
V gene: TRBV20-1
J gene: TRBJ2-3
clone size: few
CDR3 DNA: TGCAGTGCTTCAAATAGCGGGAGGGGGACAGATACGCAGTATTTT
CDR3 protein: CSASNSGRGTDTQYF

D gene: -
V gene: TRBV6-1
J gene: TRBJ2-7
clone size: few
CDR3 DNA: TGTGCCAGCAGTAGGGCCTCCTCCGAGCAGTACTTC
CDR3 protein: CASSRASSEQYF

D gene: TRBD2
V gene: TRBV7-2
J gene: TRBJ2-5
clone size: -
CDR3 DNA: TGTGCCAGCAGCTTCGATGGGGGGGAGCAGTACTTC
CDR3 protein: CASSFDGGEQYF

D gene: -
V gene: TRBV11-2
J gene: TRBJ1-6
clone size: -
CDR3 DNA: TGTGCCAGCAGCTTAGATTGGGCACCTAATTCACCCCTCCACTTT
CDR3 protein: CASSLDWAPNSPLHF

D gene: -
V gene: TRBV7-9
J gene: TRBJ1-2
clone size: -
CDR3 DNA: TGTGCCAGCAGTCTGGCTGGACGGGATCTTAACTATGGCTACACCTTC
CDR3 protein: CASSLAGRDLNYGYTF

D gene: TRBD1
V gene: TRBV3-1
J gene: TRBJ2-4
clone size: -
CDR3 DNA: TGTGCCGGCAGCGTATCCGGGACAGGGTCAACGAAAAACATTCAGTACTTC
CDR3 protein: CAGSVSGTGSTKNIQYF

D gene: -
V gene: TRBV3-1
J gene: TRBJ1-4
clone size: -
CDR3 DNA: TGTGCCAGCAGCCAAGAGGGTACTAATGAAAAACTGTTTTTT
CDR3 protein: CASSQEGTNEKLFF

D gene: TRBD1
V gene: TRBV4-2
J gene: TRBJ1-1
clone size: few
CDR3 DNA: TGTGCCAGCAGCCAGGGGACAGGGTGGTCTCATGAAGCTTTCTTT
CDR3 protein: CASSQGTGWSHEAFF

D gene: -
V gene: TRBV20-1
J gene: TRBJ1-5
clone size: once
CDR3 DNA: TGCAGTGTTTTTCAGGGAAATCATCCCCAGCATTTT
CDR3 protein: CSVFQGNHPQHF

D gene: -
V gene: TRBV29-1
J gene: TRBJ1-4
clone size: -
CDR3 DNA: TGCAGCGTTGAAAGGACGTCCGGGGGGAATGAAAAACTGTTTTTT
CDR3 protein: CSVERTSGGNEKLFF

D gene: -
V gene: TRBV20-1
J gene: TRBJ2-5
clone size: -
CDR3 DNA: TGCAGTCAGGACGGCCAAGAGACCCAGTACTTC
CDR3 protein: CSQDGQETQYF

D gene: TRBD2
V gene: TRBV4-2
J gene: TRBJ2-7
clone size: many
CDR3 DNA: TGTGCCAGCAGCCTCCAAGGGCTAGCGGACTACGAGCAGTACTTC
CDR3 protein: CASSLQGLADYEQYF

D gene: -
V gene: TRBV13
J gene: TRBJ2-7
clone size: -
CDR3 DNA: TGTGCCAGCAGCTCAAGACTAGTAGGTTACGAGCAGTACTTC
CDR3 protein: CASSSRLVGYEQYF

D gene: -
V gene: TRBV15
J gene: TRBJ1-6
clone size: -
CDR3 DNA: TGTGCCACCAGCAGGGAAGACCTCGACGGACCCCTCCACTTT
CDR3 protein: CATSREDLDGPLHF

D gene: -
V gene: TRBV3-1
J gene: TRBJ1-1
clone size: -
CDR3 DNA: TGTGCCAGCAGCCAAGAGTTCAGGGGCCATGAAGCTTTCTTT
CDR3 protein: CASSQEFRGHEAFF

D gene: TRBD1
V gene: TRBV6-5
J gene: TRBJ2-5
clone size: -
CDR3 DNA: TGTGCCAGCAGTTCCGGAGACAGGGGGAGAATGCAGTACTTC
CDR3 protein: CASSSGDRGRMQYF

D gene: TRBD2
V gene: TRBV5-1
J gene: TRBJ2-1
clone size: few
CDR3 DNA: TGCGCCAGCAGCTTGGGGACTAGCGGGAGGAGTGTAGATGAGCAGTTCTTC
CDR3 protein: CASSLGTSGRSVDEQFF

D gene: -
V gene: TRBV20-1
J gene: TRBJ2-1
clone size: -
CDR3 DNA: TGCAGTGCTCAGACTAGCTCCTACAATGAGCAGTTCTTC
CDR3 protein: CSAQTSSYNEQFF

D gene: -
V gene: TRBV10-3
J gene: TRBJ2-6
clone size: -
CDR3 DNA: TGTGCCATCAGTGGAGCCTTATCTGGGGCCAACGTCCTGACTTTC
CDR3 protein: CAISGALSGANVLTF

D gene: TRBD2
V gene: TRBV5-1
J gene: TRBJ2-3
clone size: -
CDR3 DNA: TGCGCCGGTAGTATTAGCGGGAGTACAGCAGATACGCAGTATTTT
CDR3 protein: CAGSISGSTADTQYF

D gene: TRBD2
V gene: TRBV4-1
J gene: TRBJ2-1
clone size: -
CDR3 DNA: TGCGCCAGCAGCCAAGAGGGTAGCGGGGCTGACAATGAGCAGTTCTTC
CDR3 protein: CASSQEGSGADNEQFF

D gene: -
V gene: TRBV29-1
J gene: TRBJ2-2
clone size: -
CDR3 DNA: TGCAGCGTGGCGGTGGCAGGGACCGGGGAGCTGTTTTTT
CDR3 protein: CSVAVAGTGELFF

D gene: TRBD2
V gene: TRBV9
J gene: TRBJ2-3
clone size: -
CDR3 DNA: TGTGCCAGCAGCGAGGAGCCTGGGGGGGGAGGAGATACGCAGTATTTT
CDR3 protein: CASSEEPGGGGDTQYF

D gene: -
V gene: TRBV2
J gene: TRBJ1-2
clone size: -
CDR3 DNA: TGTGCCAGCACTAAGGCTAAAACGATTCATGGCTACACCTTC
CDR3 protein: CASTKAKTIHGYTF

D gene: -
V gene: TRBV7-8
J gene: TRBJ2-3
clone size: -
CDR3 DNA: TGTGCCAGCAGCTTAGCGCGAGTAGCAAAGCCCACAGATACGCAGTATTTT
CDR3 protein: CASSLARVAKPTDTQYF

D gene: TRBD2
V gene: TRBV24-1
J gene: TRBJ2-3
clone size: few
CDR3 DNA: TGTGCCACCAGTGATCTCCAGGGAGGGAGCACAGATACGCAGTATTTT
CDR3 protein: CATSDLQGGSTDTQYF

D gene: -
V gene: TRBV20-1
J gene: TRBJ1-2
clone size: -
CDR3 DNA: TGCAGTGCTACGGGACAAGACTATGGCTACACCTTC
CDR3 protein: CSATGQDYGYTF